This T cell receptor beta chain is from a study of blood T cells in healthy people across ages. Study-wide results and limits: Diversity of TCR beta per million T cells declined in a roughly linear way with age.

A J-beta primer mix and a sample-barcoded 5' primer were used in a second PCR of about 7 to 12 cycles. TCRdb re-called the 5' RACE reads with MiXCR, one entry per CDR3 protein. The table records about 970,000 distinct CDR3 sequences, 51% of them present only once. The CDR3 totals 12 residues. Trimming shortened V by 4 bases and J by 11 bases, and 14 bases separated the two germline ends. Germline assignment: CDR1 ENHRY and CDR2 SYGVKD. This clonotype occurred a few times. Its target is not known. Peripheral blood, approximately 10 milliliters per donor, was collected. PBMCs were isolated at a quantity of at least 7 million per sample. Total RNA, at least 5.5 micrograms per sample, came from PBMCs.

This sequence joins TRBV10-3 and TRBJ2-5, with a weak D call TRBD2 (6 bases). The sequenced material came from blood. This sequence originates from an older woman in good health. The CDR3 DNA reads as TGTGCCATCAGTGTGGGGGGTGGTGAGCAGTACTTC. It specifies CAISVGGGEQYF.